A selection of T cell receptor beta chains follows, all from one sample in a study of T cells in Graves' hyperthyroidism and ophthalmopathy. A single record per CDR3 protein comes from TCRdb applying MiXCR to the multiplex PCR reads. The table lists some 740,000 distinct CDR3 sequences, 14% of them singletons, with about 10% in the top ten. Sequencing was performed on blood. These receptors were obtained from a woman aged 18-30 years with Graves' hyperthyroidism. CDR3s include the opening cysteine and the closing phenylalanine or tryptophan. A D gene is named only where the DNA matches it firmly. The size entry is marked missing in some rows and otherwise reads once, few, many or a size class.

>TRBJ2-1|TRBD2|TRBV20-1|.
CSALAGDFNEQFF
TGCAGTGCGTTAGCGGGAGATTTCAATGAGCAGTTCTTC
>TRBJ2-7|.|TRBV3-1|few
CASSQELGTDSYEQYF
TGTGCCAGCAGCCAAGAGTTGGGGACGGATTCCTACGAGCAGTACTTC
>TRBJ2-7|.|TRBV30|many
CAWRDANYEQYF
TGTGCCTGGAGGGACGCCAACTACGAGCAGTACTTC
>TRBJ2-1|.|TRBV19|.
CASSIGFALGEQFF
TGTGCCAGTAGTATAGGGTTTGCTCTGGGAGAGCAGTTCTTC
>TRBJ2-2|.|TRBV2|many
CASSENYSGPTGELFF
TGTGCCAGCAGTGAAAATTACTCAGGGCCCACCGGGGAGCTGTTTTTT
>TRBJ2-7|.|TRBV4-2|few
CASSQDPGAHSYEQYF
TGTGCCAGCAGCCAAGATCCCGGGGCTCATTCCTACGAGCAGTACTTC
>TRBJ1-1|.|TRBV7-9|.
CASSLGGYVNTEAFF
TGTGCCAGCAGCTTAGGAGGTTACGTGAACACTGAAGCTTTCTTT
>TRBJ1-2|TRBD1|TRBV29-1|.
CSVEGSGGGYTF
TGCAGCGTTGAAGGGTCAGGGGGTGGCTACACCTTC
>TRBJ2-7|.|TRBV5-6|many
CASSLASDEQYF
TGTGCCAGCAGCTTGGCGAGCGACGAGCAGTACTTC
>TRBJ2-3|.|TRBV20-1|many
CSARERVSSDTQYF
TGCAGTGCTAGGGAGAGGGTGTCGTCAGATACGCAGTATTTT
>TRBJ2-7|.|TRBV29-1|few
CSAGRNQLGEQYF
TGCAGCGCCGGTCGGAACCAACTAGGGGAGCAGTACTTC
>TRBJ1-6|.|TRBV18|few
CASSAAGGLDSPLHF
TGTGCCAGCTCCGCTGCTGGGGGGCTGGATTCACCCCTCCACTTT
>TRBJ2-3|.|TRBV5-1|many
CASSLAGLAVADTQYF
TGCGCCAGCAGCTTGGCCGGGCTAGCAGTAGCAGATACGCAGTATTTT
>TRBJ2-5|.|TRBV12-3/TRBV12-4|.
CASSLVRAGGAQYF
TGTGCCAGCAGTTTAGTTCGGGCCGGAGGGGCCCAGTACTTC
>TRBJ1-1|.|TRBV14|few
CASSQDHINTEAFF
TGTGCCAGCAGCCAAGATCACATAAACACTGAAGCTTTCTTT
>TRBJ2-3|TRBD2|TRBV3-1|many
CASDLAGASDTQYF
TGTGCCAGCGACCTAGCGGGGGCTTCAGATACGCAGTATTTT
>TRBJ2-2|TRBD2|TRBV10-1|few
CASGEVAGGPNTGELFF
TGCGCCAGCGGGGAGGTAGCGGGGGGACCGAACACCGGGGAGCTGTTTTTT
>TRBJ2-6|.|TRBV7-8|few
CASSHTEESGANVLTF
TGTGCCAGCAGCCATACGGAGGAATCTGGGGCCAACGTCCTGACTTTC
>TRBJ1-4|.|TRBV18|many
CASSPDGSNEKLFF
TGTGCCAGCTCACCAGACGGAAGTAATGAAAAACTGTTTTTT
>TRBJ2-1|.|TRBV18|many
CASSPQKGYEQFF
TGTGCCAGCTCACCACAGAAAGGGTATGAGCAGTTCTTC
>TRBJ2-7|.|TRBV28|.
CASSPPLSYEQYF
TGTGCCAGCAGTCCCCCCCTATCCTACGAGCAGTACTTC
>TRBJ2-1|TRBD2|TRBV5-1|once
CASSLPRLAGPNEQFF
TGCGCCAGCAGCTTGCCGCGTCTAGCGGGACCCAATGAGCAGTTCTTC
>TRBJ2-5|.|TRBV20-1|.
CSAAIQETQYF
TGCAGTGCAGCCATTCAAGAGACCCAGTACTTC
>TRBJ1-2|.|TRBV6-1|.
CASRVGRVTYGYTF
TGTGCCAGCAGGGTTGGCAGGGTCACGTATGGCTACACCTTC
>TRBJ2-1|.|TRBV5-1|.
CASSLEASRNNEQFF
TGCGCCAGCAGCTTGGAGGCTAGTCGAAACAATGAGCAGTTCTTC
>TRBJ2-1|TRBD2|TRBV12-3/TRBV12-4|many
CASSSTIGTSLVLSVRSSYNEQFF
TGTGCCAGCAGTTCCACCATCGGGACTAGTCTCGTTTTGTCCGTTCGGAGCTCCTACAATGAGCAGTTCTTC
>TRBJ2-7|TRBD1|TRBV25-1|many
CASSELGQESYEQYF
TGTGCCAGCAGTGAATTAGGACAGGAGTCCTACGAGCAGTACTTC
>TRBJ2-7|.|TRBV2|many
CASSQQGYVSYEQYF
TGTGCCAGCAGTCAACAGGGTTATGTCTCCTACGAGCAGTACTTC
>TRBJ2-2|.|TRBV28|.
CASTARSFTGELFF
TGTGCCAGCACCGCACGGAGCTTTACCGGGGAGCTGTTTTTT